This is a list of T cell receptor beta chains from one sample in a study of blood T cell repertoires in COVID-19. TCRdb's table, derived via immunoSEQ multiplex PCR, lists solely in-frame clones and lacks some. The table lists roughly 70,000 clones, approximately 90% of them singletons. The sequencing input was peripheral blood. These receptors were taken from an older man with active COVID-19. The CDR3 runs from the conserved cysteine through the conserved F or W. The D gene is left open where the match is weak. Size is omitted from some rows. Given values are once, few, many or a class for expanded clones.

NA	13	TRBV5-1	TRBD1	TRBJ1-2	CASSPGQEYGYTF	TGCGCCAGCAGCCCCGGACAGGAATATGGCTACACCTTC
NA	14	TRBV10-2	TRBD2	TRBJ2-7	CASSLSGRAGEQYF	TGCGCCAGCAGTCTCAGCGGGAGGGCCGGTGAGCAGTACTTC
NA	15	TRBV7-6	TRBD2	TRBJ2-4	CASSPRSGGKNIQYF	TGTGCCAGCAGCCCCCGGAGCGGGGGCAAAAACATTCAGTACTTC
NA	19	TRBV9	TRBD1	TRBJ2-6	CASSVGGQGQGPGANVLTF	TGTGCCAGCAGCGTAGGGGGACAGGGTCAAGGCCCTGGGGCCAACGTCCTGACTTTC
NA	16	TRBV12-5	TRBD2	TRBJ2-3	CASGLVHSGRAHTQYF	TGTGCTAGTGGTTTGGTACATAGCGGGAGGGCGCATACGCAGTATTTT
NA	16	TRBV5-4	NA	TRBJ2-3	CASSLAGGGPTDTQYF	TGTGCCAGCAGCTTGGCCGGAGGGGGCCCCACAGATACGCAGTATTTT
NA	14	TRBV27	NA	TRBJ2-5	CASSPPGGGETQYF	TGTGCCAGCAGTCCACCGGGGGGCGGGGAGACCCAGTACTTC
NA	15	TRBV21-1	NA	TRBJ1-4	CASLDRYHVYLALFF	TGTGCCAGCCTCGATCGCTACCATGTGTATCTTGCACTGTTTTTT
once	14	TRBV14	NA	TRBJ2-5	CASSQISGAETQYF	TGTGCCAGCAGCCAGATTTCAGGGGCGGAGACCCAGTACTTC
NA	14	TRBV7-2	NA	TRBJ1-2	CAAWGAGRDYGYTF	TGTGCCGCCTGGGGAGCCGGACGTGACTATGGCTACACCTTC
NA	13	TRBV21-1	NA	TRBJ1-4	CASSKRSNEKLFF	TGTGCCAGCAGCAAACGGAGTAATGAAAAACTGTTTTTT
NA	16	TRBV4-3	NA	TRBJ1-3	CASSQDLTGSGNTIYF	TGCGCCAGCAGCCAAGATTTGACAGGCTCTGGAAACACCATATATTTT
NA	14	TRBV18	NA	TRBJ2-1	CASSPGWADNEQFF	TGTGCCAGCTCACCCGGTTGGGCCGACAATGAGCAGTTCTTC
once	13	TRBV19	TRBD2	TRBJ2-1	CASSSGLAGPQFF	TGTGCCAGTAGTTCGGGACTAGCGGGACCGCAGTTCTTC
few	16	TRBV11-3	NA	TRBJ1-2	CASSPGGGPLHYGYTF	TGTGCCAGCAGCCCGGGCGGGGGACCCCTCCACTATGGCTACACCTTC
NA	14	TRBV28	NA	TRBJ2-7	CASSLVGPAGEQYF	TGTGCCAGCAGTTTGGTAGGCCCCGCGGGGGAGCAGTACTTC
once	18	TRBV5-6	TRBD2	TRBJ2-1	CASTASGLAREGGVEQFF	TGTGCCAGCACCGCTTCGGGGTTGGCGCGGGAGGGGGGGGTTGAGCAGTTCTTC
NA	14	TRBV24-1	TRBD2	TRBJ2-2	CATAPGGDTGELFF	TGTGCCACCGCCCCGGGGGGGGACACCGGGGAGCTGTTTTTT